These T cell receptor beta chains were read from a single sample in a study of blood T cell repertoires in COVID-19. Clones were sequenced by immunoSEQ multiplex PCR, and TCRdb holds only the in-frame ones, with some missing. The sample lists around 200,000 clones; 70% to 90% were seen once. The sequencing input was peripheral blood. The source of these receptors is a person aged 70 to 85 with COVID-19, enrolled during active disease. Both conserved end residues are part of each CDR3. A D gene is named only where the DNA matches it firmly. Rows may omit the clone size; those that give it use once, few, many or a size class.

CASSFRGRAQGKTF TGTGCCAGCAGTTTTCGAGGCAGGGCCCAGGGAAAGACCTTC - TRBJ1-2 - TRBV28
CASSDRVDYEQYF TGTGCCAGTAGTGACAGGGTTGACTACGAGCAGTACTTC TRBD1 TRBJ2-7 - TRBV19
CATSLAGTAQETQYF TGTGCCACCAGCCTCGCCGGGACAGCTCAAGAGACCCAGTACTTC TRBD1 TRBJ2-5 - TRBV15
CASKLGQGGREKLFF TGTGCCAGCAAACTAGGGCAGGGGGGCCGGGAAAAACTGTTTTTT TRBD1 TRBJ1-4 - TRBV28
CASFAGTGELFF TGCGCCAGCTTCGCGGGGACCGGGGAGCTGTTTTTT - TRBJ2-2 - TRBV5-1
CATRLDRANSPLHF TGTGCCACCCGGCTGGACAGAGCTAATTCACCCCTCCACTTT - TRBJ1-6 - TRBV25-1
CSGSHQGSEKLFF TGCAGCGGAAGTCATCAGGGGAGTGAAAAACTGTTTTTT - TRBJ1-4 - TRBV29-1
CASSQVAGGEKLFF TGCGCCAGCAGCCAAGTTGCGGGGGGTGAAAAACTGTTTTTT - TRBJ1-4 - TRBV4-3
CASSLVGGVYEQYF TGTGCCAGCAGCTTGGTAGGGGGAGTCTACGAGCAGTACTTC - TRBJ2-7 - TRBV5-6
CASSSGWDYSYEQYF TGTGCCAGCAGCTCTGGGTGGGACTACTCCTACGAGCAGTACTTC TRBD2 TRBJ2-7 - TRBV5-6
CASSRGGRGNTIYF TGTGCCAGCAGCCGGGGGGGGCGCGGAAACACCATATATTTT - TRBJ1-3 - TRBV7-2
CASSMTANTYNEQFF TGTGCCAGCAGCATGACAGCAAACACCTACAATGAGCAGTTCTTC - TRBJ2-1 - TRBV7-2
CASTYQGTGNTIYF TGTGCCAGCACATATCAGGGTACTGGAAACACCATATATTTT - TRBJ1-3 - TRBV2
CASSPAGFRSYEQYF TGTGCCAGCAGCCCCGCAGGGTTTCGCTCCTACGAGCAGTACTTC - TRBJ2-7 - TRBV27
CASQRGSPTDTQYF TGTGCCAGCCAAAGGGGGAGCCCCACAGATACGCAGTATTTT - TRBJ2-3 - TRBV9
CASRMDSSSGNTIYF TGCGCCAGCAGGATGGACAGCAGCTCTGGAAACACCATATATTTT - TRBJ1-3 few TRBV5-1
CASSQDVGREQYF TGCGCCAGCAGCCAAGATGTGGGGCGCGAGCAGTACTTC - TRBJ2-7 - TRBV4-3
CASSASGTGFTEAFF TGTGCCAGTAGTGCCTCGGGGACAGGGTTCACTGAAGCTTTCTTT TRBD1 TRBJ1-1 - TRBV19
CATKLAAVRTGELFF TGTGCCACCAAACTAGCGGCAGTCCGCACCGGGGAGCTGTTTTTT TRBD2 TRBJ2-2 once TRBV6-5
CASRGLRVFDYGYTF TGTGCCAGCAGGGGATTGAGGGTTTTCGACTATGGCTACACCTTC - TRBJ1-2 - TRBV2
CARSPAAGEDGYTF TGTGCCAGAAGCCCCGCTGCGGGGGAGGATGGCTACACCTTC - TRBJ1-2 few TRBV5-3
CASSQEPPTSGGPNNEQFF TGCGCCAGCAGCCAAGAACCACCGACTAGCGGGGGCCCTAACAATGAGCAGTTCTTC TRBD2 TRBJ2-1 once TRBV4-1
CASSPAGDTEAFF TGTGCCAGCTCACCCGCGGGGGACACTGAAGCTTTCTTT - TRBJ1-1 - TRBV18
CASSHQRTDNEQFF TGCGCCAGCAGCCATCAGCGGACCGACAATGAGCAGTTCTTC - TRBJ2-1 - TRBV4-1
CASSLAGELGELFF TGTGCCAGCAGCTTAGCAGGGGAACTAGGGGAGCTGTTTTTT - TRBJ2-2 - TRBV7-7
CASSLAGLTNTGELFF TGTGCCAGCAGCTTAGCTGGACTCACGAACACCGGGGAGCTGTTTTTT - TRBJ2-2 once TRBV7-9
CASSQDLWAGRNSPLHF TGCGCCAGCAGCCAAGATCTTTGGGCAGGGCGCAATTCACCCCTCCACTTT - TRBJ1-6 few TRBV4-3
CASSFTYNQPQHF TGTGCCAGCAGCTTCACTTACAATCAGCCCCAGCATTTT - TRBJ1-5 - TRBV7-2
CASSPFAGGRYEQYF TGTGCCAGTAGTCCTTTCGCGGGAGGAAGGTACGAGCAGTACTTC TRBD2 TRBJ2-7 - TRBV19
CASSKIPGLNTEAFF TGTGCCAGTAGTAAAATCCCAGGGCTGAACACTGAAGCTTTCTTT - TRBJ1-1 - TRBV19
CASRPPGQGNTGELFF TGTGCCAGCAGGCCCCCGGGACAGGGGAACACCGGGGAGCTGTTTTTT TRBD1 TRBJ2-2 few TRBV7-9
CASSLNQGAPGNTIYF TGTGCCAGCAGCTTAAATCAGGGGGCGCCCGGAAACACCATATATTTT TRBD1 TRBJ1-3 - TRBV7-2
CASSLVRDSTYEQYF TGTGCCAGCAGCTTAGTTAGGGACAGTACCTACGAGCAGTACTTC TRBD1 TRBJ2-7 - TRBV11-2
CAWNTLGAGANVLTF TGTGCCTGGAACACCCTCGGGGCTGGGGCCAACGTCCTGACTTTC - TRBJ2-6 - TRBV30